This T cell receptor beta chain was identified during a study of multiple sclerosis patients with progressive multifocal leukoencephalopathy. This CDR3 contains 14 residues. Germline V CDR1 and CDR2: MNHEY, SMNVEV (reference sequence). Between the trimmed V and J ends, which lost 6 bases and 5 bases, there was a span of 13 bases. Stated time point: before natalizumab initiation. Before the first natalizumab infusion, T0 blood samples were taken. Sequencing was performed with immunoSEQ multiplex PCR; in TCRdb, only in-frame clones are kept and a portion is missing. The sample holds 25,000 to 35,000 clones, roughly 92% seen once.

The source material was PBMCs. The origin of this receptor is a young man with multiple sclerosis. This chain joins TRBV27 and TRBJ2-2, with a weak D call TRBD1 (5 bases). The CDR3 protein is CASRMTALTGELFF. The DNA of the CDR3 is TGTGCCAGCAGGATGACAGCGTTGACCGGGGAGCTGTTTTTT.